This T cell receptor beta chain was recovered during a study of cytomegalovirus exposure and HLA in healthy donors. For the study at large: Previous work identified roughly 120 million unique TCR beta sequences from 200 million or so T cells.

Though probably carrying unrecorded immune exposures, donors were nominally healthy at sampling. Overall study findings and caveats: There were three CMV-associated chains whose specificity for CMV antigens was confirmed in vitro.

Notes on this clone: What it recognizes is unknown.

The PCR made use of 60 Vbeta and 13 Jbeta primers. Assay used: immunoSEQ multiplex PCR; TCRdb lists only in-frame clones, some missing. The sample contains 110,000 to 150,000 clones, around four fifths of which appear only once. V was pared by 10 bases and J by 7 bases, with 11 bases of the junction left unmatched. The germline CDR1 and CDR2 sequences are SGHDN and FVKESK. The CDR3 runs 14 residues. Sequences were obtained from PBMCs. The genes are TRBV14 and TRBJ2-1, with 9 bases that match TRBD1. The source of this sequence is a boy between 2 and 10 years old in good health and CMV-seronegative. The CDR3 here is CAIVGGQGLNEQFF. The DNA of the CDR3 is TGTGCCATCGTTGGGGGACAGGGTTTAAATGAGCAGTTCTTC.